A single count supports the clone carrying this T cell receptor beta chain. This sample was included in a study of T cell repertoires in cytomegalovirus infection. On the study more broadly: A matching HLA type, together with CMV infection, was signaled by public TCR beta signatures.

From the reads, TCRdb called clonotypes with MiXCR, one entry per CDR3 protein. The data show over 250,000 distinct CDR3 sequences, roughly a quarter seen once. The trim removed 3 bases at V and 5 bases at J, leaving 4 bases unmatched. The CDR3 covers 12 residues. CDR1 DFQATT and CDR2 SNEGSKA come from the germline V gene (reference sequence). The TCR was taken from a human donor in good health (CMV status not recorded). Some clones in this sample may be carry-over from other donors' samples. V is TRBV20-1 and J is TRBJ2-7; TRBD1 agrees at 7 bases. What was sequenced was PBMCs. The CDR3 sequence is CSASPQGDEQYV. The CDR3 DNA reads as TGCAGTGCTAGCCCCCAGGGGGACGAGCAGTACGTC.